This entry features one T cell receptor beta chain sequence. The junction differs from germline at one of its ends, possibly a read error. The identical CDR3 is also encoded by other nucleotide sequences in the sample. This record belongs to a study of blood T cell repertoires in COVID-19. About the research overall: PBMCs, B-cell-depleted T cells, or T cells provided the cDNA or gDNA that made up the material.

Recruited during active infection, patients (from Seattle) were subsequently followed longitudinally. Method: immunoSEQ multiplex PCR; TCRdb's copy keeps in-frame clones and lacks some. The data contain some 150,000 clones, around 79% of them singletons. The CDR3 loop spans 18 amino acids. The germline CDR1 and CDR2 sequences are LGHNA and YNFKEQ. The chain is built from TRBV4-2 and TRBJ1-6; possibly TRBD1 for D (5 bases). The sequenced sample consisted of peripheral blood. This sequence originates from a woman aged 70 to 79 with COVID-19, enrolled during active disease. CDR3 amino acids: CASSQEVDSSSYNSPLHF. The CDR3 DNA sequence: TGTGCCAGCAGCCAAGAGGTCGACAGCAGCTCCTATAATTCGCCCCTCCACTTT.